The 4 T cell receptor beta chains presented below share a single source sample, sequenced in a study of memory CD4+ T cells and cytomegalovirus serostatus. Single viable CD3+CD4+CD8-CD45RO+ cells were sorted as the memory CD4+ T cells. The method was immunoSEQ multiplex PCR; TCRdb's version includes in-frame clones alone and lacks a portion of them. The sample lists some 50,000 clones; around 77% were seen once. Sequenced: memory CD4+ T cells from blood. These receptors all stem from an adult in good health and CMV-seronegative.

The chain is built from TRBV21-1 and TRBJ2-7. TRBV21-1 represents a pseudogene. The CDR3 totals 15 residues. The CDR3 nucleotides are TGTGCCAGCAGCAAAGAAGGGGACCATCCTTACGAGCAGTACTTC. This codes for CASSKEGDHPYEQYF.

The rearrangement uses TRBV27 and TRBJ1-4, with D possibly TRBD1 on 6 matching bases. Trimming took 2 bases from V and 7 from J, leaving 11 bases between them. CDR1 and CDR2 (germline): MNHEY, SMNVEV (reference sequence). This CDR3 region has 14 residues. The CDR3 DNA sequence: TGTGCCAGCAGTTTAAGGGGGAGGACTGAAAAACTGTTTTTT. Encoded protein: CASSLRGRTEKLFF.

This clone was seen a few times. The J gene is TRBJ1-2, the V gene TRBV19; D not resolved. The CDR3 covers 15 residues. Per the germline V gene, CDR1 is LNHDA and CDR2 is SQIVND (reference sequence). V was cut by 6 bases and J by 1 base, with 15 bases left in between. As DNA, the CDR3 is TGTGCCAGTAGCCCTTCCGGATCCTTTAACTATGGCTACACCTTC. The encoded protein is CASSPSGSFNYGYTF.

About this clone: A junction boundary mismatches the germline segment, possibly from a read error. This chain links TRBV28 with TRBJ2-1; 9 bases are a match to TRBD1. The germline gives CDR1 MDHEN, CDR2 SYDVKM. This CDR3 is built from 15 residues. Here the CDR3 DNA reads TGTGCCAGCGGTTTGGGCGGGACAGGGACAAATGAGCAGTTCTTC. Translation gives CASGLGGTGTNEQFF.